A selection of T cell receptor beta chains follows, all from one sample in a study of T cells expressing NK-cell markers. After re-calling the 5' RACE reads, TCRdb lists one entry per CDR3 protein, DNA absent. This table holds 500,000 to 700,000 distinct CDR3 sequences. The sequenced material came from blood T cells: a sorted CD56 or NKG2C T cell subset, CD4+ or CD8+ T cells, or bulk PBMC T cells (not recorded which). Receptor source: a man between 18 and 35 years old in good health. Both conserved end residues are part of each CDR3. The order of the fields is J gene, V gene, CDR3 protein.

TRBJ2-5	TRBV15	CATSRDRASGSYYQETQYF
TRBJ2-1	TRBV15	CATSRGASGRENEQFF
TRBJ2-6	TRBV27	CASSLGAGRANVLTF
TRBJ2-7	TRBV29-1	CSADSRGEQYF
TRBJ2-5	TRBV19	CASSMGTSGRVVETQYF
TRBJ2-3	TRBV6-2/TRBV6-3	CASSHRDTTDTQYF
TRBJ2-1	TRBV20-1	CSARRTDDYNEQFF
TRBJ1-6	TRBV20-1	CSASSGSGAPLHF
TRBJ2-3	TRBV4-1	CASSHKGGGITSGRTPDTQYF
TRBJ2-5	TRBV6-5	CASSYGQPQETQYF
TRBJ1-2	TRBV7-2	CASSRHDRNYGYTF
TRBJ2-2	TRBV15	CATSVGPTGELFF
TRBJ2-1	TRBV13	CASSLGPGLAGGGYNEQFF